This T cell receptor beta chain was retrieved from a study of T cell responses to AZD1222 COVID-19 vaccine. Study observations and caveats: A mostly white British donor set with more females was recruited, and clonal diversity was possibly underestimated. Vaccination with two AZD1222 doses was followed by a rise in Spike-specific TCR breadth and depth. Dominant CD4 TCR responses targeted spike regions 160-218 and 743-854.

A note on this clone: Its antigen is undetermined.

Profiling relied on immunoSEQ multiplex PCR, and the TCRdb table lists in-frame clones only, not all of them. The repertoire has under 170,000 clones, about 93% of them found once; the top ten carry roughly 1.2%. Germline V gives CDR1 SQVTM, CDR2 ANQGSEA. The CDR3 contains 13 residues. Unmatched junction bases numbered 5, after V lost 6 bases and J lost 4 bases. This material consisted of peripheral blood, taken on day 0 of AZD1222 vaccination. This clonotype was obtained from an adult in good health. The chain is built from TRBV29-1 and TRBJ2-1, with TRBD2 matching over 8 bases. CDR3 coding DNA: TGCAGCGTCATAGCTAGCGGGTACAATGAGCAGTTCTTC. Encoded protein: CSVIASGYNEQFF.